The sequence of this TCR beta chain was determined in a study of cytomegalovirus exposure and HLA in healthy donors. General study points: Most sequenced TCRs were rare (though some public TCRs occurred in many donors). There were about 160 TCR beta chains listed as cytomegalovirus-associated.

Of note for this clone: Its antigen is currently unknown.

While the first cohort had some 700 subjects, the donors belonged to the separate validation cohort of roughly 120 subjects. Sequenced by immunoSEQ multiplex PCR; TCRdb stores in-frame clones only, minus some. The table lists about 64,000 clones, approximately 90% of them singletons. Germline V gene data show CDR1 as SGHAT and CDR2 as FQNNGV. The CDR3 is made up of 15 amino acids. The ends were cut back, 5 bases at V and 0 bases at J, with 13 bases in the middle. This chain uses TRBV11-2 with TRBJ1-1, with D possibly TRBD1 on 5 matching bases. What was sequenced was PBMCs. The sequence was obtained from a woman between 18 and 29 years old in good health and CMV-seronegative. The CDR3 sequence is CASSPAGTLNTEAFF. CDR3 DNA sequence: TGTGCCAGCAGCCCGGCCGGGACTCTGAACACTGAAGCTTTCTTT. The whole variable domain, filled in from reference TRBV11-2 and TRBJ1-1, reads EAGVAQSPRYKIIEKRQSVAFWCNPISGHATLYWYQQILGQGPKLLIQFQNNGVVDDSQLPKDRFSAERLKGVDSTLKIQPAKLEDSAVYLCASSPAGTLNTEAFFGQGTRLTVV.